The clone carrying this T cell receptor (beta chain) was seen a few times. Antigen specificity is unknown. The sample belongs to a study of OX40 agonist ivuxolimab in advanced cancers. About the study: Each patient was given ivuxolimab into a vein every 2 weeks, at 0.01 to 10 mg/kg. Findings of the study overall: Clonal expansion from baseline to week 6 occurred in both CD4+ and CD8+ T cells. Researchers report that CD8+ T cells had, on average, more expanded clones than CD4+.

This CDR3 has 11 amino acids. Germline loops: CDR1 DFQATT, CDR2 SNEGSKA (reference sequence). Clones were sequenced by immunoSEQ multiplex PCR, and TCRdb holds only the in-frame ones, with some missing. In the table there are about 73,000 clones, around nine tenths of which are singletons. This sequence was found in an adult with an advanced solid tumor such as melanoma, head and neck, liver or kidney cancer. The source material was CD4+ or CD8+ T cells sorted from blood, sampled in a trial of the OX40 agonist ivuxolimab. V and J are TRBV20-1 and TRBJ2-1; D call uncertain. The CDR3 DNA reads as TGCAGAAAGGACGCCTACAATGAGCAGTTCTTC. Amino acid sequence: CRKDAYNEQFF.